The 28 T cell receptor beta chains listed next were all sequenced from one sample in a study of cytomegalovirus exposure and HLA in healthy donors. This PCR relied on a set of 60 Vbeta primers and 13 Jbeta primers. Data came from immunoSEQ multiplex PCR; TCRdb stores just in-frame clones and leaves some out. The sample has approximately 200,000 clones; approximately 80% are singletons. The sample comprised PBMCs. The receptors shown here come from a girl aged 10 to 17 in good health and CMV-seronegative.

The rearrangement uses TRBV7-9 and TRBJ1-3, with a weak D call TRBD1 (5 bases). Deletions cut 6 bases from V and 7 bases from J, with 19 bases between. Germline values: CDR1 SEHNR, CDR2 FQNEAQ (reference sequence). The CDR3 sequence is 15 residues long. This CDR3 is CASRASRGKVNTIYF. The CDR3 DNA is TGTGCCAGCAGAGCTTCCCGGGGGAAGGTGAACACCATATATTTT.

The chain couples TRBV5-1 to TRBJ2-3, with 15 positions matching TRBD2. V dropped 4 bases and J dropped 5; count of bases not matched to a gene: 8. CDR3 length: 17 residues. CDR1 and CDR2 (germline): SGHRS, YFSETQ. DNA of the CDR3: TGCGCCAGCAGCCCCATCGGACTAGCGGGGGGGCTAGATACGCAGTATTTT. This translates into CASSPIGLAGGLDTQYF.

The genes are TRBV5-4 and TRBJ2-5; tentative D call: TRBD2 (7 bases). V lost 0 bases to trimming and J lost 4 bases, with 10 bases between them. This CDR3 comprises 14 residues. Germline CDR1 is SGHNT and CDR2 is YYREEE (reference sequence). The DNA for the CDR3 is TGTGCCAGCAGCTTGGAAGGGGGGGTAGAGACCCAGTACTTC. Protein product: CASSLEGGVETQYF.

The chain carries TRBV6-1 and TRBJ2-7; TRBD2 might be the D (5 bases). This CDR3 contains 15 residues. Germline lookup yields CDR1 MNHNS and CDR2 SASEGT. V lost 4 bases and J 3 bases, leaving 16 bases between the germline ends. The CDR3 protein is CASSVVLARGYEQYF. For the CDR3, the DNA is TGTGCCAGCAGTGTCGTGTTAGCGCGAGGCTACGAGCAGTACTTC.

The sample holds one count of this clone. This sequence joins TRBV6-1 and TRBJ2-5; TRBD1 matches at 7 bases. The DNA end is a closer match to TRBJ2-7, so the J assignment may be wrong. CDR1 and CDR2 from the germline V gene are MNHNS and SASEGT. The CDR3 consists of 15 residues. DNA of the CDR3: TGTGCCAGCAGGAGTTTACCGGGACAGACCTACGAGCAGTACTTC. It is translated as CASRSLPGQTYEQYF.

The genes are TRBV28 and TRBJ1-1, with TRBD1 as a possible D gene (6 bases). CDR3 length equals 12 residues. Trimming pared 7 bases from V and 10 bases from J, leaving 16 bases between. CDR1 is MDHEN and CDR2 is SYDVKM in the germline V gene. The CDR3 loop is CASKARVGGAFF. The DNA for the CDR3 is TGTGCCAGCAAAGCCCGAGTAGGGGGAGCTTTCTTT.

The chain carries TRBV18 and TRBJ2-1; D is unclear. Per the germline V gene, CDR1 is KGHSH and CDR2 is LQKENI. Trimming removed 2 bases from V and 8 bases from J, with 16 bases in between. This CDR3 region has 15 residues. The CDR3 reads CASSPILASRDEQFF. CDR3 DNA: TGTGCCAGCTCACCAATTTTGGCTAGTCGGGATGAGCAGTTCTTC.

The chain couples TRBV29-1 to TRBJ2-5, with D uncertain. Germline lookup yields CDR1 SQVTM and CDR2 ANQGSEA. This CDR3 has 12 amino acids. Trimming pared 5 bases from V and 1 base from J, leaving 8 bases between. The CDR3 bases are TGCAGCGTTCTCCCCCTCCAAGAGACCCAGTACTTC. This sequence encodes CSVLPLQETQYF.

The rearrangement links TRBV27 to TRBJ1-2; D is possibly TRBD1 (6 bases). V lost 1 base, J lost 5 bases, and 14 bases lay in between. The CDR3 totals 15 residues. The germline V gene has CDR1 MNHEY and CDR2 SMNVEV (reference sequence). CDR3 residues: CASSLWPGQSYGYTF. CDR3 DNA sequence: TGTGCCAGCAGTTTATGGCCGGGACAAAGTTATGGCTACACCTTC.

This chain connects TRBV19 to TRBJ2-1, with TRBD2 matching over 8 bases. The CDR3 contains 15 residues. J lost 8 bases, V lost 3 bases, and 9 bases had no gene match. CDR1 LNHDA and CDR2 SQIVND come from the germline V gene (reference sequence). This chain's CDR3 is CASSIWRGASDEQFF. The CDR3 coding sequence is TGTGCCAGTAGTATCTGGCGGGGGGCCTCGGATGAGCAGTTCTTC.

The chain joins TRBV6-4 to TRBJ2-1, with 12 positions matching TRBD2. V lost 4 bases to trimming and J lost 11 bases; unmatched junction nucleotides: 6. The CDR3 runs 14 residues. Germline CDR1 and CDR2: MRHNA and SNTAGT. The CDR3, as DNA: TGTGCCAGCAGTGGCACTAGCGGGGGGCGCAAGCAGTTCTTC. Encoded protein: CASSGTSGGRKQFF.

This chain connects TRBV7-2 to TRBJ2-7; the match to TRBD1 covers 8 bases. CDR3 length: 15 residues. The V gene end was trimmed by 1 base and the J gene end by 3 bases; junction bases not matched to a gene: 5. Germline-derived CDR1 and CDR2 are SGHTA and FQGNSA. CDR3 in amino acids: CASSLGQGSIYEQYF. For the CDR3, the DNA is TGTGCCAGCAGCTTAGGACAGGGGTCTATCTACGAGCAGTACTTC.

The CDR3 bases are TGTGCCAGCAGCCAAGATTCCGAGCAGTACTTC. As protein: CASSQDSEQYF. V and J are TRBV4-2 and TRBJ2-5, with D unclear. The tail of the sequence fits TRBJ2-7 better, so the J call may be wrong. Germline values: CDR1 LGHNA, CDR2 YNFKEQ. The CDR3 is 11 residues long.

The J gene is TRBJ1-2, the V gene TRBV28, with 7 bases fitting TRBD1. With V trimmed by 6 bases and J by 4 bases, 5 bases remained unmatched. Germline CDR1 reads MDHEN; CDR2 reads SYDVKM. The CDR3 is 13 amino acids. CDR3 in DNA: TGTGCCAGCAGCAACAGGGGCGGCTATGGCTACACCTTC. It is translated as CASSNRGGYGYTF.

The chain is built from TRBV6-5 and TRBJ1-2; D may be TRBD1 (6 bases). Germline V lookup: CDR1 MNHEY, CDR2 SVGAGI. Trimming pared 0 bases from V and 7 bases from J, leaving 9 bases between. The CDR3 runs 13 residues. The CDR3 DNA is TGTGCCAGCAGTTACTCGACAGGTAGTGGCTACACCTTC. Translation: CASSYSTGSGYTF.

Here the CDR3 reads CASSLSAGYEQYF. As DNA, the CDR3 is TGTGCCAGCAGTTTATCTGCGGGCTACGAGCAGTACTTC. The chain uses TRBV27 and TRBJ2-7, with D perhaps TRBD2 (5 bases). Germline assignment: CDR1 MNHEY and CDR2 SMNVEV (reference sequence). This CDR3 comprises 13 residues. V lost 0 bases, J lost 3 bases, and 6 bases lay in between.

CDR3 residues: CASSQGGLRLNQETQYF. The CDR3 DNA reads as TGCGCCAGCAGCCAAGGGGGGCTGCGCCTAAATCAAGAGACCCAGTACTTC. The V call is TRBV4-3, the J call TRBJ2-5; D is perhaps TRBD1 (6 bases). The CDR3 is 17 amino acids. Trimming removed 1 base from V and 2 bases from J, with 17 bases in between. Germline lookup yields CDR1 LGHNA and CDR2 YSLEER.

The chain employs TRBV7-2 and TRBJ1-4, with a tentative D call TRBD1 (6 bases). V shed 5 bases and J shed 0 bases, with 13 bases lying between them. There are 16 residues in the CDR3. Per germline, CDR1 SGHTA and CDR2 FQGNSA. In DNA, the CDR3 is TGTGCCAGCAGCCCCCACAGGGAGTCAACTAATGAAAAACTGTTTTTT. This encodes CASSPHRESTNEKLFF.

This clone turned up a few times. The chain recombines TRBV6-1 with TRBJ2-7; the D gene is possibly TRBD2 (5 bases). The V and J ends lost 1 base and 2 bases respectively, with 9 bases between them. Germline loops: CDR1 MNHNS, CDR2 SASEGT. This CDR3 has 14 amino acids. CDR3 protein: CASSEEDFTYEQYF. As DNA, the CDR3 is TGTGCCAGCAGTGAAGAGGACTTCACCTACGAGCAGTACTTC.

The chain employs TRBV6-1 and TRBJ2-7; the D gene is possibly TRBD2 (5 bases). CDR3 length: 11 amino acids. Germline CDR1 is MNHNS and CDR2 is SASEGT. Trimming left V 6 bases short and J 4 bases short, with 7 bases between. The CDR3 DNA sequence: TGTGCCAGCAGGGACTTTTACGAGCAGTACTTC. Residues: CASRDFYEQYF.

The V gene is TRBV30, the J gene TRBJ2-7; D is unclear. The V gene lost 3 bases and the J gene lost 6 bases, with 12 bases spanning the gap. The CDR3 has 12 amino acids. The germline V gene has CDR1 GTSNPN and CDR2 SVGIG (reference sequence). The CDR3 is CAWRAASGEQYF. The CDR3 nucleotides are TGTGCCTGGAGGGCAGCGTCCGGCGAGCAGTACTTC.

The rearrangement joins TRBV4-1 to TRBJ2-5, with a tentative D call TRBD2 (6 bases). V was cut by 1 base and J by 5 bases, with 20 bases left in between. This CDR3 region has 17 residues. Germline V gene lookup returns CDR1 MGHRA and CDR2 YSYEKL. The CDR3 DNA follows: TGCGCCAGCAGCCAAGCGCCCCCAGGAGGGCGTGGGGAGACCCAGTACTTC. As protein: CASSQAPPGGRGETQYF.

The chain combines TRBV18 with TRBJ1-2; D unresolved. Deletions cut 5 bases from V and 2 bases from J, with 18 bases between. The CDR3 is made up of 16 amino acids. CDR1 KGHSH and CDR2 LQKENI come from the germline V gene. CDR3 coding DNA: TGTGCCAGCTCAGCCGGCCGAAGCGGATCGAACTATGGCTACACCTTC. Its protein product is CASSAGRSGSNYGYTF.

In its sample, this clone was seen a few times. This CDR3 is CASTLTLSSQPQHF. The CDR3 region has the DNA TGTGCCAGCACCCTTACACTATCGAGTCAGCCCCAGCATTTT. The rearrangement joins TRBV28 to TRBJ1-5; D is ambiguous. CDR1 MDHEN and CDR2 SYDVKM come from the germline V gene. CDR3 length equals 14 residues. Between the trimmed V and J ends, which lost 7 bases and 6 bases, there was a span of 16 bases.

The chain is built from TRBV29-1 and TRBJ1-2; weak D call: TRBD1 (5 bases). The CDR3 totals 13 residues. Trimming removed 4 bases at V and 6 bases at J, with 15 bases between. Germline V CDR1 and CDR2: SQVTM, ANQGSEA. The CDR3, as DNA: TGCAGCGTTGTGAGGCAGGGCGGCCATGGCTACACCTTC. It yields the protein CSVVRQGGHGYTF.

The rearrangement links TRBV19 to TRBJ1-1; D is unresolved. This CDR3 has 13 residues. Germline CDR1 is LNHDA and CDR2 is SQIVND (reference sequence). V was shortened by 1 base and J by 3 bases, with 6 bases between the two germline ends. The CDR3 loop is CASSIGAYTEAFF. The DNA for the CDR3 is TGTGCCAGTAGTATAGGCGCATACACTGAAGCTTTCTTT.

The rearrangement links TRBV15 to TRBJ1-6, with 9 nucleotides matching TRBD1. The V gene end was trimmed by 2 bases and the J gene end by 8 bases; junction bases not matched to a gene: 7. The CDR3 sequence is 16 residues long. CDR1 and CDR2 from the germline V gene are LNHNV and YYDKDF (reference sequence). CDR3 amino acids: CATSRSAGQGDSPLHF. DNA for the CDR3: TGTGCCACCAGCAGATCTGCGGGACAGGGTGATTCACCCCTCCACTTT.

This clone was found a few times. The V and J genes are TRBV6-1 and TRBJ2-7; D is unclear. Looked up from germline, CDR1 is MNHNS and CDR2 is SASEGT. This CDR3 is built from 10 residues. The germline V and J ends were trimmed by 7 bases and 6 bases, with 7 bases remaining between them. The CDR3 is CASNYGEQYF. The CDR3 DNA follows: TGTGCCAGCAACTACGGCGAGCAGTACTTC.